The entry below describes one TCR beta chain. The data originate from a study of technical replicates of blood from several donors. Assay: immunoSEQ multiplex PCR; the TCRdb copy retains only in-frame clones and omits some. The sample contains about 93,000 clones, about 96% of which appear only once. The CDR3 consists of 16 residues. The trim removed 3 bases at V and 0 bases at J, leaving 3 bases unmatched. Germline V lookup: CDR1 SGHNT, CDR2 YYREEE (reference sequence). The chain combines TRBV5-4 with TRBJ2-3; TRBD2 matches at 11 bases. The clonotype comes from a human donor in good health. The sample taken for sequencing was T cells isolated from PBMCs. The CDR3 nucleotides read TGTGCCAGCAGCTCGACTAGCGGGGCTAGCACAGATACGCAGTATTTT. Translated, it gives CASSSTSGASTDTQYF.